This T cell receptor (beta chain) was found in a study of OX40 agonist ivuxolimab in advanced cancers. TCRdb keeps only in-frame clones here, not all; method: immunoSEQ multiplex PCR. The table includes tens of thousands of clones, roughly 87% detected once. V was clipped by 0 bases and J by 4 bases, with 7 bases between them. This CDR3 is built from 14 residues. CDR1 and CDR2 (germline): SGHNT, YYREEE (reference sequence). This material consisted of CD4+ or CD8+ T cells sorted from blood, taken in a trial of the OX40 agonist ivuxolimab. This TCR derives from an adult with an advanced solid tumor such as melanoma, head and neck, liver or kidney cancer. This chain joins TRBV5-4 and TRBJ2-2; D perhaps matches TRBD2 (6 bases). Written as DNA, the CDR3 is TGTGCCAGCAGCTTGGGGCGGGGCACCGGGGAGCTGTTTTTT. Protein product: CASSLGRGTGELFF. Full variable domain (rest looked up from reference TRBV5-4 and TRBJ2-2): ETGVTQSPTHLIKTRGQQVTLRCSSQSGHNTVSWYQQALGQGPQFIFQYYREEENGRGNFPPRFSGLQFPNYSSELNVNALELDDSALYLCASSLGRGTGELFFGEGSRLTVL.